The 30 T cell receptor beta chains given below trace back to one sample, sequenced in a study of blood T cell repertoires in COVID-19. Assay used: immunoSEQ multiplex PCR; TCRdb lists only in-frame clones, some missing. Here the sample spans under 200,000 clones, over 75% being singletons. Sequencing input: peripheral blood. The receptors shown here come from a man aged 35-49 years with active or convalescent COVID-19.

J is TRBJ1-6 and V is TRBV28; 12 nucleotides align to TRBD1. J was trimmed by 1 base and V by 6 bases; bases with no gene match: 1. Germline CDR1 and CDR2: MDHEN and SYDVKM. The CDR3 is 16 residues long. The CDR3 protein is CASRGQGASYNSPLHF. For the CDR3, the DNA is TGTGCCAGCAGGGGACAGGGGGCATCCTATAATTCACCCCTCCACTTT.

The chain employs TRBV18 and TRBJ1-6; 10 bases agree with TRBD1. The CDR3 spans 16 residues. The V gene end was trimmed by 3 bases and the J gene end by 7 bases; junction bases not matched to a gene: 6. In germline, CDR1 is KGHSH, CDR2 LQKENI. The DNA of the CDR3 is TGTGCCAGCTCACCGGGACAGGGGTTGTCCAATTCACCCCTCCACTTT. This encodes CASSPGQGLSNSPLHF.

The chain is built from TRBV18 and TRBJ1-1; possibly TRBD1 for D (6 bases). Looked up from germline, CDR1 is KGHSH and CDR2 is LQKENI. The CDR3 has 13 residues. The V end was cut by 3 bases, the J end by 5 bases, with 10 bases between. CDR3 sequence: CASSPDRLTEAFF. CDR3 in DNA: TGTGCCAGCTCACCCGACAGGCTAACTGAAGCTTTCTTT.

The V and J genes are TRBV6-5 and TRBJ1-1; D might be TRBD1 (6 bases). V was cut by 10 bases and J by 1 base, with 16 bases left in between. The CDR3 covers 14 residues. Germline V gene lookup returns CDR1 MNHEY and CDR2 SVGAGI. The CDR3 DNA is TGTGCCACTACTGGAACAGGGACGAACACTGAAGCTTTCTTT. Translating gives CATTGTGTNTEAFF.

This clone was seen just once. This chain connects TRBV28 to TRBJ1-2, with D unresolved. The germline V and J ends were trimmed by 3 bases and 4 bases, with 12 bases remaining between them. The CDR3 covers 14 residues. Germline lookup yields CDR1 MDHEN and CDR2 SYDVKM. CDR3 loop: CASSLSGLLYGYTF. DNA for the CDR3: TGTGCCAGCAGTTTGAGCGGACTGCTCTATGGCTACACCTTC.

Only one count was recorded for this clone. The J gene is TRBJ2-5, the V gene TRBV2, with 8 nucleotides matching TRBD1. The germline CDR1 and CDR2 sequences are SNHLY and FYNNEI. V trimming: 1 base; J trimming: 7 bases; junction bases outside the gene matches: 5. This CDR3 spans 14 amino acids. The CDR3 region has the DNA TGTGCCAGCAGTGAAGGGACAGGGAAGGGGACCCAGTACTTC. Protein sequence: CASSEGTGKGTQYF.

This clone was counted between two and nine times. The J gene is TRBJ2-7, the V gene TRBV15, with D tentatively TRBD1 (5 bases). Germline-derived CDR1 and CDR2 are LNHNV and YYDKDF (reference sequence). The V end was cut by 0 bases, the J end by 3 bases, with 6 bases between. The CDR3 extends over 13 amino acids. The CDR3, as DNA: TGTGCCACCAGCAGAGATCAGGGCTACGAGCAGTACTTC. Translating gives CATSRDQGYEQYF.

The gene calls are TRBV9 and TRBJ2-2; TRBD1 matches 7 bases. V was clipped by 1 base and J by 2 bases; unmatched bases: 8. The CDR3 is made up of 17 amino acids. CDR1 SGDLS and CDR2 YYNGEE come from the germline V gene. This CDR3 is CASSVLRGGPNTGELFF. The CDR3 region has the DNA TGTGCCAGCAGCGTATTAAGAGGGGGCCCCAACACCGGGGAGCTGTTTTTT.

The rearrangement links TRBV7-2 to TRBJ1-1; D is unresolved. The CDR3 runs to 13 residues. In germline, CDR1 is SGHTA, CDR2 FQGNSA. Trimming left V 2 bases short and J 5 bases short, with 9 bases between. In nucleotides, the CDR3 is TGTGCCAGCAGCTTAAATGGAGGAACTGAAGCTTTCTTT. It yields the protein CASSLNGGTEAFF.

This clone was detected once. The chain joins TRBV30 to TRBJ1-5; D ambiguous. Trimming removed 7 bases at V and 3 bases at J, with 13 bases between. Germline CDR1 is GTSNPN and CDR2 is SVGIG (reference sequence). This CDR3 has 13 amino acids. The CDR3 DNA follows: TGTGCCTTAGATGACGGAGCCAATCAGCCCCAGCATTTT. Amino acid sequence: CALDDGANQPQHF.

The rearrangement joins TRBV7-3 to TRBJ2-7; 7 bases align to TRBD1. CDR3 length: 13 residues. Germline V gene lookup returns CDR1 SGHTA and CDR2 FQGTGA. Trimming at V came to 5 bases and at J to 3 bases, leaving 4 bases not matched to a gene. In nucleotides, the CDR3 is TGTGCCAGCAGCCGGGGACAGAACTACGAGCAGTACTTC. Translating gives CASSRGQNYEQYF.

J is TRBJ1-1 and V is TRBV15, with a possible D match to TRBD1 (6 bases). CDR3 length equals 19 residues. The germline V gene encodes CDR1 LNHNV and CDR2 YYDKDF (reference sequence). With 0 bases removed from V and 3 bases from J, the gap between germline ends came to 23 bases. The chain's CDR3 is CATSRDPLLGGLHYTEAFF. The CDR3 DNA is TGTGCCACCAGCAGAGATCCTCTCCTCGGGGGGCTTCACTACACTGAAGCTTTCTTT. Together with reference TRBV15 and TRBJ1-1, the CDR3 gives the full variable domain: DAMVIQNPRYQVTQFGKPVTLSCSQTLNHNVMYWYQQKSSQAPKLLFHYYDKDFNNEADTPDNFQSRRPNTSFCFLDIRSPGLGDTAMYLCATSRDPLLGGLHYTEAFFGQGTRLTVV.

This clone was detected a few times. This sequence joins TRBV27 and TRBJ1-5, with D maybe TRBD1 (6 bases). V was shortened by 3 bases and J by 6 bases, with 12 bases between the two germline ends. This CDR3 region has 14 residues. Germline V gives CDR1 MNHEY, CDR2 SMNVEV (reference sequence). CDR3 coding DNA: TGTGCCAGCAGTTTCCACAGGGAAAGTCAGCCCCAGCATTTT. It yields the protein CASSFHRESQPQHF.

The chain combines TRBV13 with TRBJ2-1, with D possibly TRBD2 on 5 matching bases. In germline, CDR1 is PRHDT, CDR2 FYEKMQ (reference sequence). The V and J ends lost 1 base and 8 bases respectively, with 12 bases between them. The CDR3 consists of 14 residues. DNA for the CDR3: TGTGCCAGCAGCTTAGTTCGAGGGTACGATGAGCAGTTCTTC. The encoded protein is CASSLVRGYDEQFF.

This chain links TRBV5-1 with TRBJ1-1, with unresolved D. With 4 bases removed from V and 5 bases from J, the gap between germline ends came to 18 bases. Germline V CDR1 and CDR2: SGHRS, YFSETQ. CDR3 length equals 15 residues. The CDR3 nucleotides are TGCGCCAGCAGCGTTAAAGGTCAATCGGGTACTGAAGCTTTCTTT. Amino acid sequence: CASSVKGQSGTEAFF.

This clone was detected once. The chain uses TRBV2 and TRBJ2-3; TRBD2 matches at 7 bases. The V segment lost 7 bases and the J segment 0 bases; nucleotides outside the gene matches: 10. CDR3 length: 16 amino acids. CDR1 is SNHLY and CDR2 is FYNNEI in the germline V gene. CDR3 nucleotides: TGTGCCAGCAACCAGGGACTATTCTCTAGCACAGATACGCAGTATTTT. This translates into CASNQGLFSSTDTQYF.

The chain carries TRBV6-5 and TRBJ2-1; 12 bases are a match to TRBD2. This CDR3 has 15 amino acids. After removal of 4 bases from V and 8 bases from J, the junction contained 6 bases not matched to a gene. Germline CDR1 is MNHEY and CDR2 is SVGAGI. Written as DNA, the CDR3 is TGTGCCAGCAGTTTCCTAGCGGGGGGGCGGGATGAGCAGTTCTTC. This encodes CASSFLAGGRDEQFF.

The chain employs TRBV10-3 and TRBJ2-1; TRBD1 aligns across 8 bases. V dropped 0 bases and J dropped 1; count of bases not matched to a gene: 5. CDR3 length equals 17 residues. Germline lookup yields CDR1 ENHRY and CDR2 SYGVKD. The CDR3 DNA sequence: TGTGCCATCAGTGAGTCGATTGGACAGGGTTCCTACAATGAGCAGTTCTTC. Translation gives CAISESIGQGSYNEQFF.

The rearrangement joins TRBV18 to TRBJ1-1, with 10 bases aligning to TRBD1. Germline V CDR1 and CDR2: KGHSH, LQKENI. This CDR3 is built from 16 residues. V gave up 4 bases and J gave up 4 bases; unmatched junction bases: 9. CDR3 loop: CASSRPGTGVGTEAFF. The CDR3 nucleotides read TGTGCCAGCTCACGTCCCGGGACAGGGGTGGGCACTGAAGCTTTCTTT.

The rearrangement uses TRBV4-3 and TRBJ2-3; TRBD2 matches at 7 bases. Germline values: CDR1 LGHNA, CDR2 YSLEER. This CDR3 is built from 14 residues. J gave up 6 bases and V 4 bases, and 7 bases lay outside the gene matches. The CDR3 here is CASSREGGLDTQYF. Written as DNA, the CDR3 is TGCGCCAGCAGCCGGGAGGGTGGTCTGGATACGCAGTATTTT.

The rearrangement links TRBV20-1 to TRBJ1-2, with D maybe TRBD1 (5 bases). The CDR3 is 12 amino acids. Germline lookup yields CDR1 DFQATT and CDR2 SNEGSKA (reference sequence). Trimming took off 3 bases at V and 4 bases at J, with 9 bases between the two ends. The CDR3 DNA reads as TGCAGTGCTAGTGCGGGGGGCTATGGCTACACCTTC. Translating gives CSASAGGYGYTF.

The CDR3 DNA is TGCGCCAGCAGCTACACAGTGGGTGGAAACACCATATATTTT. It is translated as CASSYTVGGNTIYF. The chain employs TRBV5-1 and TRBJ1-3; D gene uncertain. Germline V gene data show CDR1 as SGHRS and CDR2 as YFSETQ. The CDR3 totals 14 residues. V was trimmed by 3 bases and J by 3 bases, leaving 10 bases between them.

This sequence joins TRBV27 and TRBJ2-1; 11 bases are a match to TRBD2. Germline values: CDR1 MNHEY, CDR2 SMNVEV (reference sequence). With V trimmed by 2 bases and J by 9 bases, 9 bases remained unmatched. The CDR3 sequence is 16 residues long. CDR3: CASSLNLAGGVGEQFF. The CDR3 coding sequence is TGTGCCAGCAGTTTAAACCTAGCGGGGGGTGTCGGTGAGCAGTTCTTC.

The chain recombines TRBV12-5 with TRBJ1-1, with D tentatively TRBD1 (5 bases). This CDR3 is 14 amino acids long. From germline, CDR1 is LGHNT and CDR2 FRNRAP. V lost 7 bases and J 5 bases, leaving 17 bases between the germline ends. The CDR3 reads CASVSGTVGTEAFF. The CDR3 region has the DNA TGTGCTAGTGTCAGCGGGACGGTGGGGACTGAAGCTTTCTTT.

The chain joins TRBV19 to TRBJ2-3; 8 bases are a match to TRBD1. V lost 6 bases and J lost 4; bases outside the gene matches: 9. From germline, CDR1 is LNHDA and CDR2 SQIVND (reference sequence). This CDR3 is 15 amino acids long. The CDR3 is CASSPTGVGPDTQYF. In nucleotides, the CDR3 is TGTGCCAGTAGCCCGACAGGGGTTGGGCCAGATACGCAGTATTTT. Based on the CDR3 plus reference TRBV19 and TRBJ2-3, the full variable domain is DGGITQSPKYLFRKEGQNVTLSCEQNLNHDAMYWYRQDPGQGLRLIYYSQIVNDFQKGDIAEGYSVSREKKESFPLTVTSAQKNPTAFYLCASSPTGVGPDTQYFGPGTRLTVL.

This clone has only one observation. The chain couples TRBV9 to TRBJ1-4; TRBD1 aligns across 7 bases. Germline V gene data show CDR1 as SGDLS and CDR2 as YYNGEE. J gave up 8 bases and V 0 bases, and 7 bases lay outside the gene matches. The CDR3 totals 15 residues. CDR3 DNA sequence: TGTGCCAGCAGCGTAGGAGGGGGCTTGGACGAAAAACTGTTTTTT. It encodes CASSVGGGLDEKLFF.

The chain combines TRBV11-1 with TRBJ2-1; 7 nucleotides agree with TRBD1. Germline values: CDR1 SGHAT, CDR2 FQDESV (reference sequence). V shed 5 bases, J shed 3 bases, and the junction held 7 bases outside the gene matches. The CDR3 sequence is 15 residues long. The CDR3 nucleotides read TGTGCCAGCAGCCCCCGGGACAGTTTCTACAATGAGCAGTTCTTC. Encoded protein: CASSPRDSFYNEQFF.

V and J are TRBV2 and TRBJ2-3, with 8 bases matching TRBD2. Losses at the gene ends were 5 bases for V and 4 bases for J; bases not matched to a gene: 8. Germline CDR1 and CDR2: SNHLY and FYNNEI. The CDR3 length is 15 residues. The CDR3 sequence: CASSPAGVRADTQYF. CDR3 sequence (DNA): TGTGCCAGCAGTCCAGCGGGGGTAAGGGCAGATACGCAGTATTTT.

V gene TRBV11-1 combines with J gene TRBJ1-2; D perhaps matches TRBD1 (6 bases). Trimming pared 5 bases from V and 4 bases from J, leaving 14 bases between. The CDR3 spans 14 residues. The germline V gene encodes CDR1 SGHAT and CDR2 FQDESV (reference sequence). CDR3 residues: CASSDRTASYGYTF. The CDR3 DNA reads TGTGCCAGCAGCGACCGGACAGCCTCCTATGGCTACACCTTC.

The chain uses TRBV10-3 and TRBJ2-5, with D perhaps TRBD1 (5 bases). The CDR3 is 13 residues long. The germline V and J ends were trimmed by 7 bases and 2 bases, with 11 bases remaining between them. Per the germline V gene, CDR1 is ENHRY and CDR2 is SYGVKD. The CDR3 spells CAIKDSRQETQYF. The CDR3 DNA reads as TGTGCCATCAAAGACAGTCGACAAGAGACCCAGTACTTC.